A single T cell receptor (beta chain) is shown here with its context. Its antigen is unidentified. Treatment given: some 20 received Ad26.COV2.S at low or high dose, single or two shots; about 5 received placebo; per-sample allocation not given. Specimens were obtained on day 63 following the first vaccine or placebo injection. The sample came from a Boston adult aged 18-55 years. The sample comes from a study of Ad26.COV2.S vaccination and SARS-CoV-2 variants. At the level of the study: Dosing was one shot or two shots 56 days apart. Findings and caveats of the study: Vaccine recipients and placebo recipients showed similar non-spike TCR breadth. Total T cell responses were possibly underestimated by TCR breadth and depth analyses.

The repertoire was sequenced with immunoSEQ multiplex PCR; TCRdb's copy has only in-frame clones and lacks some. The sample gives hundreds of thousands of clones, roughly 90% of which show up once; around 5% is in the top ten. Germline values: CDR1 SGHRS, CDR2 YFSETQ. CDR3 length: 14 amino acids. V shed 1 base and J shed 5 bases, with 9 bases lying between them. J is TRBJ2-2 and V is TRBV5-1; no clear D gene. This specimen consisted of peripheral blood, obtained in a trial of Ad26.COV2.S vaccine versus placebo. The TCR was taken from a person between 18 and 59 years old who received the Ad26.COV2.S COVID-19 vaccine or a placebo. CDR3 in amino acids: CASSLTVGTGELFF. CDR3 DNA: TGCGCCAGCAGCTTGACAGTCGGGACCGGGGAGCTGTTTTTT.